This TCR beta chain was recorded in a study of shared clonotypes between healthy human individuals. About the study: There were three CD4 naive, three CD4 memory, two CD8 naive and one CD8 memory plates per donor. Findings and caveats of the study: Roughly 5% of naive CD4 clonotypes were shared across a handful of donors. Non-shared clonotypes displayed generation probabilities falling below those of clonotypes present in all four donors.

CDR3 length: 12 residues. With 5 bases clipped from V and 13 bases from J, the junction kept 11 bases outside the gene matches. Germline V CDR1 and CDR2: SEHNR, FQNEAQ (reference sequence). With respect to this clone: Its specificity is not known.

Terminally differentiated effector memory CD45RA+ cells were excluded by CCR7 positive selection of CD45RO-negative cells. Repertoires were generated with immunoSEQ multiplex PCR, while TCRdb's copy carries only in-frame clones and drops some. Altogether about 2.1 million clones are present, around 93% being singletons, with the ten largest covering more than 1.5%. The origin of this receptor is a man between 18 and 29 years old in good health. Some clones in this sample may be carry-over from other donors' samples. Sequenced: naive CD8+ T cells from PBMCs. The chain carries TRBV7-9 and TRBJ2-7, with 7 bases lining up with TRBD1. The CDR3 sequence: CASSETPGTDYF. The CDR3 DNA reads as TGTGCCAGCAGCGAGACCCCCGGGACAGATTACTTC.